This TCR beta chain came from a study of cytomegalovirus exposure and HLA in healthy donors. Researchers ran the PCR with 60 Vbeta and 13 Jbeta primers. Data came from immunoSEQ multiplex PCR; TCRdb stores just in-frame clones and leaves some out. The top ten clones hold 5% to 7.5% of a sample with fewer than 120,000 clones, 65% to 80% of them seen once. Unmatched junction bases numbered 7, after V lost 7 bases and J lost 4 bases. This CDR3 region has 13 residues. CDR1 and CDR2 from the germline V gene are ENHRY and SYGVKD. Regarding the study as a whole: Presence/absence results assume similar sequencing depth per donor, which may not hold. In an earlier analysis, in 587 donors, most V segments appeared productive either ~87% or ~30% of the time.

Concerning this clone itself: Its specificity is not known.

This TCR was recovered from a young man in good health and CMV-seropositive. The genes are TRBV10-3 and TRBJ2-7; 7 bases agree with TRBD1. Source material: PBMCs. CDR3 sequence: CAITDGTAYEQYF. The CDR3 DNA reads TGTGCCATCACCGACGGGACAGCTTACGAGCAGTACTTC.